These 4 T cell receptor beta chains originate from one sample sequenced in a study of CD8 T cells in Susac syndrome. The authors reverse transcribed roughly 0.5 to 1 ug RNA with random hexamers. TCRdb itself ran the immunoSEQ multiplex PCR reads through MiXCR, one entry per CDR3 protein. The repertoire consists of about 150,000 distinct CDR3 sequences, with less than 97% occurring once and the leading ten covering approximately 0.15%. Sample: CD8+ T cells from PBMCs. The receptor set was obtained from a human donor with multiple sclerosis.

The genes are TRBV29-1 and TRBJ1-4; 8 bases align to TRBD1. CDR3 length: 14 residues. Germline-derived CDR1 and CDR2 are SQVTM and ANQGSEA. V was clipped by 2 bases and J by 4 bases; unmatched bases: 3. Here the CDR3 DNA reads TGCAGCGTTGAAACGGGACAGGATAATGAAAAACTGTTTTTT. As protein: CSVETGQDNEKLFF.

The V and J genes are TRBV20-1 and TRBJ2-7; D unresolved. Trimming shortened V by 5 bases and J by 2 bases, and 13 bases separated the two germline ends. CDR3 size: 13 residues. Germline values: CDR1 DFQATT, CDR2 SNEGSKA (reference sequence). The CDR3 nucleotides read TGCAGTGCTCTCCGTGAAGGCACCTACGAGCAGTACTTC. This sequence encodes CSALREGTYEQYF.

This clonotype was seen only once. The chain recombines TRBV6-5 with TRBJ2-3; the D gene is possibly TRBD1 (5 bases). The germline V gene has CDR1 MNHEY and CDR2 SVGAGI. The CDR3 contains 14 residues. With 4 bases removed from V and 2 bases from J, the gap between germline ends came to 10 bases. The CDR3 bases are TGTGCCAGCAGTTCACAGGTGCCCACAGATACGCAGTATTTT. As protein: CASSSQVPTDTQYF.

The chain carries TRBV30 and TRBJ1-2; D remains ambiguous. V was shortened by 6 bases and J by 8 bases, with 10 bases between the two germline ends. Germline V gives CDR1 GTSNPN, CDR2 SVGIG (reference sequence). CDR3 length: 10 amino acids. DNA for the CDR3: TGTGCCTGTTACCAAGGGGGCTACACCTTC. It is translated as CACYQGGYTF.